One sample yielded the 24 T cell receptor beta chains listed below, sequenced in a study of cytomegalovirus exposure and HLA in healthy donors. Primers: 60 Vbeta forward and 13 Jbeta reverse. Sequencing used immunoSEQ multiplex PCR; TCRdb keeps in-frame clones, though not all of them. The table shows about 110,000 clones, with around three quarters occurring only once. Source material: PBMCs. Receptors originate from a woman between 50 and 59 years old in good health and CMV-seropositive.

The chain combines TRBV20-1 with TRBJ1-1; TRBD1 is a possible D gene (5 bases). The CDR3 runs 11 residues. V was shortened by 3 bases and J by 7 bases, with 9 bases between the two germline ends. CDR1 is DFQATT and CDR2 is SNEGSKA in the germline V gene (reference sequence). The CDR3 sequence: CSASGGIEAFF. CDR3 DNA: TGCAGTGCTAGTGGGGGGATTGAAGCTTTCTTT.

As regards this clone: At one of its ends the junction is not consistent with the germline gene, which may arise from a read error. Other DNA sequences in the sample encode the same CDR3. In DNA form, the CDR3 reads TGCGCCATCAGTGAGGACAGGGACGCGAAAAAACTGTTTTTT. Residues: CAISEDRDAKKLFF. This chain connects TRBV10-3 to TRBJ1-4, with 8 bases fitting TRBD1. The germline gives CDR1 ENHRY, CDR2 SYGVKD. CDR3 length: 14 amino acids.

V gene TRBV6-1 combines with J gene TRBJ2-5, with 8 bases lining up with TRBD2. The trim removed 4 bases at V and 5 bases at J, leaving 3 bases unmatched. The CDR3 is 13 residues long. CDR1 and CDR2 from the germline V gene are MNHNS and SASEGT. CDR3 residues: CASSGGRWETQYF. The CDR3 nucleotides are TGTGCCAGCAGTGGCGGGAGGTGGGAGACCCAGTACTTC.

V and J are TRBV7-9 and TRBJ2-1; D perhaps matches TRBD1 (5 bases). Trimming removed 5 bases at V and 6 bases at J, with 17 bases between. This CDR3 spans 15 amino acids. Germline V gives CDR1 SEHNR, CDR2 FQNEAQ (reference sequence). Here the CDR3 DNA reads TGTGCCAGCAGCCCCCATGGACAAGCCGTCAATGAGCAGTTCTTC. Residues: CASSPHGQAVNEQFF.

V usage is TRBV5-4 and J usage is TRBJ1-1; a weak D match, TRBD1 (5 bases). Germline assignment: CDR1 SGHNT and CDR2 YYREEE (reference sequence). Trimming removed 4 bases from V and 7 bases from J, with 11 bases in between. The CDR3 totals 12 residues. The CDR3 DNA reads TGTGCCAGCAGCGCCCCGGGGGTTGAAGCTTTCTTT. It specifies CASSAPGVEAFF. The entire variable domain, with the rest obtained from reference TRBV5-4 and TRBJ1-1, is as follows: ETGVTQSPTHLIKTRGQQVTLRCSSQSGHNTVSWYQQALGQGPQFIFQYYREEENGRGNFPPRFSGLQFPNYSSELNVNALELDDSALYLCASSAPGVEAFFGQGTRLTVV.

The rearrangement links TRBV19 to TRBJ2-3, with D possibly matching TRBD2 (6 bases). The germline gives CDR1 LNHDA, CDR2 SQIVND (reference sequence). V lost 4 bases to trimming and J lost 5 bases, with 16 bases between them. This CDR3 comprises 15 residues. CDR3 loop: CASSTLEGPRDTQYF. The CDR3 DNA follows: TGTGCCAGTAGTACCCTGGAGGGGCCTAGAGATACGCAGTATTTT.

This clone was seen just once. V usage is TRBV2 and J usage is TRBJ2-1; 11 nucleotides match TRBD2. The V and J ends lost 7 bases and 6 bases, in that order; junction bases with no gene match: 17. The V gene's germline CDR1 is SNHLY and CDR2 FYNNEI. The CDR3 consists of 18 residues. The CDR3 sequence is CASTRLAGNSGSGNEQFF. CDR3 DNA sequence: TGTGCCAGCACCCGACTAGCGGGAAACTCCGGTTCGGGCAATGAGCAGTTCTTC.

The gene calls are TRBV29-1 and TRBJ2-2; D unresolved. The germline V gene encodes CDR1 SQVTM and CDR2 ANQGSEA. The CDR3 consists of 13 residues. The germline V and J ends were trimmed by 3 bases and 9 bases, with 14 bases remaining between them. CDR3 DNA: TGCAGCGTTGAGTCTCTCGAACACCGGGAGCTGTTTTTT. This gives the protein CSVESLEHRELFF.

V usage is TRBV7-9 and J usage is TRBJ1-1; D might be TRBD1 (6 bases). The CDR3 is made up of 15 amino acids. The germline V and J ends were trimmed by 6 bases and 0 bases, with 14 bases remaining between them. The germline gives CDR1 SEHNR, CDR2 FQNEAQ (reference sequence). CDR3 sequence: CASRKWGPMNTEAFF. The CDR3 DNA is TGTGCCAGCAGAAAATGGGGGCCCATGAACACTGAAGCTTTCTTT.

V gene TRBV10-1 combines with J gene TRBJ2-3; 10 nucleotides agree with TRBD1. The V gene end was trimmed by 8 bases and the J gene end by 5 bases; junction bases not matched to a gene: 13. The CDR3 sequence is 16 residues long. From germline, CDR1 is WNHNN and CDR2 SYGVQD (reference sequence). This CDR3 is CASLPGTGDEVDTQYF. The CDR3 DNA reads TGCGCCAGCTTGCCCGGGACAGGGGATGAGGTAGATACGCAGTATTTT.

V gene TRBV6-1 combines with J gene TRBJ1-1; D might be TRBD1 (5 bases). V lost 6 bases to trimming and J lost 10 bases, with 12 bases between them. CDR1 is MNHNS and CDR2 is SASEGT in the germline V gene. The CDR3 spans 11 residues. The CDR3 bases are TGTGCCAGCAGCCATCGACAGAGAGCTTTCTTT. Amino acids: CASSHRQRAFF.

Only a few counts were recorded for this clone. The chain combines TRBV6-6 with TRBJ1-1, with TRBD1 matching over 7 bases. The CDR3 loop spans 14 amino acids. Germline V gene data show CDR1 as MNHNY and CDR2 as SVGAGI (reference sequence). V dropped 3 bases and J dropped 4; count of bases not matched to a gene: 5. CDR3: CASSYRQGGTEAFF. Written as DNA, the CDR3 is TGTGCCAGCAGTTATAGACAGGGTGGCACTGAAGCTTTCTTT.

CDR3 nucleotide sequence: TGTGCCAGCAGTGAAGAACAGGGGGGTGTGAACACTGAAGCTTTCTTT. It is translated as CASSEEQGGVNTEAFF. The rearrangement uses TRBV6-1 and TRBJ1-1; 8 nucleotides align to TRBD1. From germline, CDR1 is MNHNS and CDR2 SASEGT. With 1 base clipped from V and 0 bases from J, the junction kept 4 bases outside the gene matches. The CDR3 loop spans 16 amino acids.

This clone showed up just once. The V and J genes are TRBV7-2 and TRBJ1-1; TRBD1 matches 7 bases. The CDR3 sequence is 16 residues long. V lost 3 bases to trimming and J lost 0 bases; unmatched junction nucleotides: 7. Germline V lookup: CDR1 SGHTA, CDR2 FQGNSA. The CDR3, as DNA: TGTGCCAGCAGCTTTTACTATGGACAGGTGAACACTGAAGCTTTCTTT. This codes for CASSFYYGQVNTEAFF.

This chain links TRBV28 with TRBJ2-7; D perhaps matches TRBD2 (6 bases). This CDR3 comprises 13 residues. CDR1 and CDR2 (germline): MDHEN, SYDVKM. Trimming cost V 3 bases and J 10 bases, with 16 bases left between them. CDR3 amino acids: CASSLGGVRGQYF. Here the CDR3 DNA reads TGTGCCAGCAGTTTGGGCGGGGTTAGGGGTCAGTACTTC.

This rearrangement joins TRBV2 to TRBJ2-2; 8 nucleotides align to TRBD1. This CDR3 has 15 amino acids. Germline lookup yields CDR1 SNHLY and CDR2 FYNNEI. J gave up 0 bases and V 6 bases, and 3 bases lay outside the gene matches. As DNA, the CDR3 is TGTGCCAGCAGACAGGACAGGGCGAACACCGGGGAGCTGTTTTTT. It yields the protein CASRQDRANTGELFF. Full variable domain (outside the CDR3, taken from reference TRBV2 and TRBJ2-2): EPEVTQTPSHQVTQMGQEVILRCVPISNHLYFYWYRQILGQKVEFLVSFYNNEISEKSEIFDDQFSVERPDGSNFTLKIRSTKLEDSAMYFCASRQDRANTGELFFGEGSRLTVL.

The CDR3: CASSGHRHSYNEQFF. CDR3 nucleotide sequence: TGTGCCAGCAGCGGACACCGACATTCCTACAATGAGCAGTTCTTC. The V call is TRBV9, the J call TRBJ2-1; D not certain. CDR1 SGDLS and CDR2 YYNGEE come from the germline V gene. Trimming cost V 3 bases and J 1 base, with 11 bases left between them. The CDR3 spans 15 residues.

With regard to this clone: Mismatch with germline at one junction end may stem from a read error. This rearrangement joins TRBV7-8 to TRBJ2-6; maybe TRBD1 (8 bases). CDR1 is SGHVS, CDR2 FQNEAQ, per germline. The CDR3 loop spans 17 amino acids. CDR3 protein: CASGGGQVNSGANGLTF. CDR3 coding DNA: TGTGCCAGCGGGGGGGGACAGGTTAACTCTGGGGCCAACGGCCTGACTTTC.

In DNA, the CDR3 is TGTGCCAGCTCCCCCCGGACAGAAGGAAACACAGATACGCAGTATTTT. Translation: CASSPRTEGNTDTQYF. V gene TRBV18 combines with J gene TRBJ2-3; D may be TRBD1 (6 bases). Between the trimmed V and J ends, which lost 6 bases and 2 bases, there was a span of 18 bases. The CDR3 runs 16 residues. The germline gives CDR1 KGHSH, CDR2 LQKENI.

This chain joins TRBV11-2 and TRBJ2-7; 8 nucleotides line up with TRBD1. The V gene's germline CDR1 is SGHAT and CDR2 FQNNGV. V lost 5 bases to trimming and J lost 3 bases; unmatched junction nucleotides: 3. The CDR3 runs to 13 residues. CDR3 coding DNA: TGTGCCAGCAGCCGGACAGGGTTCTACGAGCAGTACTTC. It specifies CASSRTGFYEQYF.

V gene TRBV4-1 combines with J gene TRBJ2-1; possible D gene TRBD1, 6 bases. Per germline, CDR1 MGHRA and CDR2 YSYEKL. V was shortened by 1 base and J by 2 bases, with 12 bases between the two germline ends. The CDR3 runs to 16 residues. The CDR3 DNA reads as TGCGCCAGCAGCCAAGTTGGCAGGGGACCCTACAATGAGCAGTTCTTC. This encodes CASSQVGRGPYNEQFF.

This sequence joins TRBV4-3 and TRBJ2-7, with TRBD1 identical over 7 bases. The CDR3 runs 16 residues. CDR1 and CDR2 from the germline V gene are LGHNA and YSLEER. V shed 1 base and J 0 bases; nucleotides not matched to a gene: 6. The CDR3 region is CASSQALGQPSYEQYF. For the CDR3, the DNA is TGCGCCAGCAGCCAAGCTCTGGGACAGCCCTCCTACGAGCAGTACTTC.

This clone was seen only a few times. The genes are TRBV7-9 and TRBJ2-3, with TRBD2 matching 7 bases. This CDR3 contains 15 residues. Germline assignment: CDR1 SEHNR and CDR2 FQNEAQ (reference sequence). Unmatched junction bases numbered 12, after V lost 10 bases and J lost 2 bases. The CDR3 loop is CAIPRLAGVTDTQYF. The CDR3 nucleotides are TGTGCCATCCCAAGGCTGGCGGGGGTCACAGATACGCAGTATTTT.

This rearrangement joins TRBV6-1 to TRBJ2-3, with a tentative D call TRBD2 (5 bases). The CDR3 has 13 residues. CDR1 MNHNS and CDR2 SASEGT come from the germline V gene. V was trimmed by 5 bases and J by 6 bases, leaving 12 bases between them. This CDR3 is CASSPSHWDTQYF. As DNA, the CDR3 is TGTGCCAGCAGTCCTAGCCACTGGGATACGCAGTATTTT.